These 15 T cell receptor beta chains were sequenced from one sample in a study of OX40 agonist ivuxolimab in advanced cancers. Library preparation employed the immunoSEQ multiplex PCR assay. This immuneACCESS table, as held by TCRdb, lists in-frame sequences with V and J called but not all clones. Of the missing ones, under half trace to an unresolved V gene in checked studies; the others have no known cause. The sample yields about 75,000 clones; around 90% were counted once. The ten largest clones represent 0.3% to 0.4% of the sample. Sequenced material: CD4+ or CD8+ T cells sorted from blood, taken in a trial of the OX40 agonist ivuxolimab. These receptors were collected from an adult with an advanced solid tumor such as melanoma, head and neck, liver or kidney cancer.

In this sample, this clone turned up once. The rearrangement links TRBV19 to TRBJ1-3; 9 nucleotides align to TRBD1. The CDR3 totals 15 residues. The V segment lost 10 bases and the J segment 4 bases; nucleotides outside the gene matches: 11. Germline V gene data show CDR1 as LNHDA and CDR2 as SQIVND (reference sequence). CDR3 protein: CATRVDRGSGNTIYF. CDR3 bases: TGTGCCACTCGAGTCGACAGGGGGTCAGGAAACACCATATATTTT. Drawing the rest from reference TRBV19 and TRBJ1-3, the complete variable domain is DGGITQSPKYLFRKEGQNVTLSCEQNLNHDAMYWYRQDPGQGLRLIYYSQIVNDFQKGDIAEGYSVSREKKESFPLTVTSAQKNPTAFYLCATRVDRGSGNTIYFGEGSWLTVV.

Here the CDR3 reads CASSPLGGVEPQHF. The CDR3 nucleotides read TGTGCCAGCTCACCACTAGGGGGGGTAGAGCCCCAGCATTTT. V is TRBV18 and J is TRBJ1-5, with D tentatively TRBD1 (6 bases). V was clipped by 1 base and J by 8 bases, with 12 bases between them. Germline V CDR1 and CDR2: KGHSH, LQKENI. The CDR3 consists of 14 residues.

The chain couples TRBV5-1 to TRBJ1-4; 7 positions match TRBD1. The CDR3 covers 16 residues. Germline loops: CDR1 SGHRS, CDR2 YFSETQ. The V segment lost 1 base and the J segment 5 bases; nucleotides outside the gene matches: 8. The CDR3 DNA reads TGCGCCAGCAGCTTGCGACAGGGTCCTGGGAATGAAAAACTGTTTTTT. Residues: CASSLRQGPGNEKLFF.

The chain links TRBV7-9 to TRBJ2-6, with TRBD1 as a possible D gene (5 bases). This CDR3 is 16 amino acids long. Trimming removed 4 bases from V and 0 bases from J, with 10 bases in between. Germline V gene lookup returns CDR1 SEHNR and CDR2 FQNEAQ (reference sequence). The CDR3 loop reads CASSSGHPSGANVLTF. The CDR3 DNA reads TGTGCCAGCAGCTCCGGACACCCCTCTGGGGCCAACGTCCTGACTTTC.

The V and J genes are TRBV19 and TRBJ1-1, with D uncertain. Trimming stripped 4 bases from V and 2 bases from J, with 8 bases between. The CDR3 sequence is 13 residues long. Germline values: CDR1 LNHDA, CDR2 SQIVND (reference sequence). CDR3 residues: CASSNGVNTEAFF. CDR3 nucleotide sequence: TGTGCCAGTAGTAATGGGGTAAACACTGAAGCTTTCTTT.

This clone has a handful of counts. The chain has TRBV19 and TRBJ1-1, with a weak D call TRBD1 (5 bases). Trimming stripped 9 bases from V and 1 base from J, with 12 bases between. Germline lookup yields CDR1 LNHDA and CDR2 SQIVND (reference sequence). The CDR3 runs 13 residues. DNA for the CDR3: TGTGCCAGCTCGGTAGGGGCGAACACTGAAGCTTTCTTT. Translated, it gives CASSVGANTEAFF.

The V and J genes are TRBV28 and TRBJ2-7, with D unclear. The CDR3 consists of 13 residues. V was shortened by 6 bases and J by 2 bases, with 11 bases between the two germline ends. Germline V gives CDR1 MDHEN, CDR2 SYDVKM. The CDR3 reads CASSSSVPYEQYF. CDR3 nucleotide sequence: TGTGCCAGCAGCTCCTCAGTCCCCTACGAGCAGTACTTC. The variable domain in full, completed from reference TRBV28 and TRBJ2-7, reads DVKVTQSSRYLVKRTGEKVFLECVQDMDHENMFWYRQDPGLGLRLIYFSYDVKMKEKGDIPEGYSVSREKKERFSLILESASTNQTSMYLCASSSSVPYEQYFGPGTRLTVT.

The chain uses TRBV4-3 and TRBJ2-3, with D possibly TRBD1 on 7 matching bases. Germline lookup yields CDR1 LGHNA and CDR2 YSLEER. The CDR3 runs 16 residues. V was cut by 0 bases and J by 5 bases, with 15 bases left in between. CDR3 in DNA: TGCGCCAGCAGCCAAGATAGAGGAGGGGGCAGAGATACGCAGTATTTT. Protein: CASSQDRGGGRDTQYF.

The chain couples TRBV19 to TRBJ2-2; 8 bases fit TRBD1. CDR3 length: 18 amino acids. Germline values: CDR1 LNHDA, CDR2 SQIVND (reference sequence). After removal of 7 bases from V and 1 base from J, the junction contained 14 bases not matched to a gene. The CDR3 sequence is CASKAFFGTGKNTGELFF. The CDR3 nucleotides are TGTGCCAGTAAGGCCTTTTTTGGGACAGGAAAGAACACCGGGGAGCTGTTTTTT.

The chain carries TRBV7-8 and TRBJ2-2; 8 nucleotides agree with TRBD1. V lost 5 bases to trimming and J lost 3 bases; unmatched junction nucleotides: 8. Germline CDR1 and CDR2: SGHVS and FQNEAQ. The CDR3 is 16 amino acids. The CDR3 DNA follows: TGTGCCAGCAGCCTAACACAGGGGGATGACACCGGGGAGCTGTTTTTT. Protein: CASSLTQGDDTGELFF.

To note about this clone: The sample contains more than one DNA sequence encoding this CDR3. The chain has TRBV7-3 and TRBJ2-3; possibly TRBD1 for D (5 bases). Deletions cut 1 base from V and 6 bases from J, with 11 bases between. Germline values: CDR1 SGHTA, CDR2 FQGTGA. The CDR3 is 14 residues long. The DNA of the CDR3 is TGTGCCAGCAGCTTAAGAGGTGGGGCGGATACGCAGTATTTT. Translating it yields CASSLRGGADTQYF. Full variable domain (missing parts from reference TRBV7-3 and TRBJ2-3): GAGVSQTPSNKVTEKGKYVELRCDPISGHTALYWYRQSLGQGPEFLIYFQGTGAADDSGLPNDRFFAVRPEGSVSTLKIQRTERGDSAVYLCASSLRGGADTQYFGPGTRLTVL.

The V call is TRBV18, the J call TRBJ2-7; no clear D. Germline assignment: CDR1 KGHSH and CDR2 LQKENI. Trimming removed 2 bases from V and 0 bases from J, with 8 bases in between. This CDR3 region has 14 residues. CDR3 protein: CASSPGRSSYEQYF. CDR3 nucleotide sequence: TGTGCCAGCTCACCAGGACGAAGCTCCTACGAGCAGTACTTC.

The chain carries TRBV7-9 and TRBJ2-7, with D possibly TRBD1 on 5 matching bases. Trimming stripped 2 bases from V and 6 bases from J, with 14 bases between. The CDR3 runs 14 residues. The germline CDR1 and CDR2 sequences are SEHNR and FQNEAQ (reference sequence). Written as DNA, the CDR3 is TGTGCCAGCAGCTTAAGGGGTGGTAGTGGCGAGCAGTACTTC. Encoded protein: CASSLRGGSGEQYF.

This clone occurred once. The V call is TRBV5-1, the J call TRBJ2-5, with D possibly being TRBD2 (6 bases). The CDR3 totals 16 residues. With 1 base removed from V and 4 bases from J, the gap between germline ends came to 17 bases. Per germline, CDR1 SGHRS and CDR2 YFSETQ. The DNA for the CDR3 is TGCGCCAGCAGCTTGACCTCCGGGACTGTCGGAGAGACCCAGTACTTC. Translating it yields CASSLTSGTVGETQYF.

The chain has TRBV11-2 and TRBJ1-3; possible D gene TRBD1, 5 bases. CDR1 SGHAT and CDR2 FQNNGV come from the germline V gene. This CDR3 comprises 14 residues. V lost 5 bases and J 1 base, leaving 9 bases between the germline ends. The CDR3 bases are TGTGCCAGCAGCGCCTCAGGGTCTGGAAACACCATATATTTT. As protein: CASSASGSGNTIYF.